Below, 5 T cell receptor beta chains from the same sample are listed, as sequenced in a study of blood T cells in healthy people across ages. A J-beta primer mix and a sample-barcoded 5' primer were used in a second PCR of roughly 6 to 11 cycles. TCRdb re-called the 5' RACE reads through MiXCR, storing one row per CDR3 protein. This repertoire shows 1,500,000 or so distinct CDR3 sequences, about 42% found once; its top ten account for just over 4%. Sequencing used blood. These receptor sequences come from a woman between 18 and 30 years old in good health.

Points on this clonotype: One junction end does not reproduce the germline sequence, and a read error may be involved. This rearrangement joins TRBV3-1 to TRBJ2-3, with TRBD2 matching 7 bases. This CDR3 has 15 residues. Germline V gene data show CDR1 as LGHDT and CDR2 as YNNKEL (reference sequence). This CDR3 is CASSQRGSGTDMQYF. CDR3 coding DNA: TGTGCCAGCAGCCAACGCGGGAGTGGCACAGATATGCAGTATTTT.

The CDR3 reads CASSSHTGEQYF. As DNA, the CDR3 is TGTGCCAGCAGTTCCCACACTGGCGAGCAGTACTTC. V gene TRBV6-5 combines with J gene TRBJ2-7; D not resolved. Deletions cut 4 bases from V and 6 bases from J, with 10 bases between. The CDR3 runs to 12 residues. The V gene's germline CDR1 is MNHEY and CDR2 SVGAGI.

This clonotype showed up just a few times. This sequence joins TRBV6-1 and TRBJ2-5; D call uncertain. V lost 7 bases to trimming and J lost 11 bases, with 35 bases between them. The CDR3 covers 18 residues. Germline-derived CDR1 and CDR2 are MNHNS and SASEGT. The chain's CDR3 is CASIKSPSASSPRNEQYF. For the CDR3, the DNA is TGTGCCAGCATTAAATCGCCGAGCGCTAGTTCCCCACGTAATGAGCAGTACTTC.

This rearrangement joins TRBV4-1 to TRBJ1-1, with 10 bases that match TRBD1. Germline V lookup: CDR1 MGHRA, CDR2 YSYEKL. Unmatched junction bases numbered 8, after V lost 0 bases and J lost 7 bases. CDR3 size: 16 residues. CDR3 loop: CASSQEGTGALVEAFF. CDR3 in DNA: TGCGCCAGCAGCCAAGAGGGGACAGGGGCCCTGGTTGAAGCTTTCTTT.

The chain has TRBV6-1 and TRBJ2-1; 7 bases line up with TRBD1. The germline CDR1 and CDR2 sequences are MNHNS and SASEGT. This CDR3 is 14 amino acids long. Unmatched junction bases numbered 5, after V lost 6 bases and J lost 3 bases. The CDR3 reads CASRSQGYYNEQFF. CDR3 bases: TGTGCCAGCAGGTCACAGGGGTACTACAATGAGCAGTTCTTC.